This TCR beta chain is from a study of blood T cell repertoires in COVID-19. In the source study's methods: Amplified reference gene primers provided the basis for estimating nucleated cell counts. Generated by immunoSEQ multiplex PCR, the TCRdb table keeps only in-frame clones and is missing some. That table furnishes V, J and clone size, whereas the DNA furnished D and trimming. The sample yields more than 10,000 clones, around 83% seen once. CDR3 size: 17 residues. Germline values: CDR1 SGDLS, CDR2 YYNGEE. V lost 0 bases, J lost 1 base, and 4 bases stayed unmatched. Sequenced input: peripheral blood. The receptor was derived from a man aged 35 to 55 with active or convalescent COVID-19. This sequence joins TRBV9 and TRBJ2-2; TRBD2 matches at 9 bases. CDR3 in DNA: TGTGCCAGCAGCGTAGGACAAGCGGGGGGGAACACCGGGGAGCTGTTTTTT. This codes for CASSVGQAGGNTGELFF.